Listed here are 15 T cell receptor beta chains from one sample, sequenced in a study of T cells after yellow fever vaccination. One entry per CDR3 protein, called by TCRdb with MiXCR from the 5' RACE reads. The table lists around 120,000 distinct CDR3 sequences, 7.2% of them singletons, with 2.7% in the top ten. Sequences were derived from CD4+ T cells sorted from PBMCs, sampled around 45 days after the first yellow fever vaccination. These receptors were obtained from a man aged 18 to 30 who received the YFV17D yellow fever vaccine.

The chain has TRBV19 and TRBJ1-5; the D is unclear. Germline V gene data show CDR1 as LNHDA and CDR2 as SQIVND (reference sequence). CDR3 length: 14 amino acids. Trimming stripped 7 bases from V and 3 bases from J, with 13 bases between. In DNA, the CDR3 is TGTGCCAGTACCCAGCCGGGTTTCAATCAGCCCCAGCATTTT. This encodes CASTQPGFNQPQHF.

This clonotype was seen many times. The rearrangement uses TRBV4-3 and TRBJ1-1; D is perhaps TRBD1 (5 bases). CDR3 size: 14 residues. The V end was cut by 3 bases, the J end by 5 bases, with 13 bases between. CDR1 is LGHNA, CDR2 YSLEER, per germline. In DNA form, the CDR3 reads TGCGCCAGCAGCCACCTGGGGGGGGATACTGAAGCTTTCTTT. Protein product: CASSHLGGDTEAFF.

The V and J genes are TRBV5-1 and TRBJ2-5; no firm D call. This CDR3 region has 12 residues. Germline V lookup: CDR1 SGHRS, CDR2 YFSETQ. Trimming took off 0 bases at V and 5 bases at J, with 5 bases between the two ends. CDR3 in amino acids: CASSLDSETQYF. CDR3 DNA sequence: TGCGCCAGCAGCTTGGATTCGGAGACCCAGTACTTC.

This clonotype was detected ten times or more. The V and J genes are TRBV29-1 and TRBJ2-2; 7 bases agree with TRBD1. V shed 5 bases and J 4 bases; nucleotides not matched to a gene: 13. CDR1 is SQVTM and CDR2 is ANQGSEA in the germline V gene. This CDR3 has 16 amino acids. In nucleotides, the CDR3 is TGCAGCGTTACCAAAGGTGCGAGACAGGGCACCGGGGAGCTGTTTTTT. It is translated as CSVTKGARQGTGELFF.

This sequence joins TRBV6-6 and TRBJ1-2, with D hard to call. V lost 6 bases and J 4 bases, leaving 12 bases between the germline ends. The germline V gene has CDR1 MNHNY and CDR2 SVGAGI (reference sequence). The CDR3 covers 13 residues. The CDR3 loop is CASRTDGLYGYTF. The CDR3 region has the DNA TGTGCCAGCAGAACAGACGGCCTCTATGGCTACACCTTC.

This clonotype was found many times. The V gene is TRBV5-1, the J gene TRBJ2-3, with 9 bases matching TRBD2. Per the germline V gene, CDR1 is SGHRS and CDR2 is YFSETQ. The V segment lost 4 bases and the J segment 3 bases; nucleotides outside the gene matches: 9. The CDR3 loop spans 16 amino acids. The CDR3, as DNA: TGCGCCAGCAGCACCTCCTTAGCGGGGGTAACAGATACGCAGTATTTT. Its protein is CASSTSLAGVTDTQYF.

This clonotype was counted between two and nine times. V and J are TRBV20-1 and TRBJ1-5; D is unresolved. V shed 6 bases and J shed 0 bases, with 9 bases lying between them. The germline V gene has CDR1 DFQATT and CDR2 SNEGSKA (reference sequence). The CDR3 totals 13 residues. CDR3 sequence reads: CSARRDSNQPQHF. The CDR3 DNA sequence: TGCAGTGCCCGGCGGGATAGCAATCAGCCCCAGCATTTT.

This clonotype occurred many times. V gene TRBV6-2 or TRBV6-3 combines with J gene TRBJ2-2, with TRBD1 as a possible D gene (5 bases). The CDR3 is made up of 17 amino acids. Germline assignment: CDR1 MNHEY and CDR2 SVGEGT. The V end lost 0 bases, the J end lost 1 base, and 12 bases lay between the germline ends. The CDR3 reads CASSYSSLDKNTGELFF. The CDR3 bases are TGTGCCAGCAGTTACTCAAGCCTGGACAAGAACACCGGGGAGCTGTTTTTT.

This clonotype was found many times. The J gene is TRBJ2-3, the V gene TRBV11-2; 10 nucleotides agree with TRBD1. There are 15 residues in the CDR3. The V gene end was trimmed by 4 bases and the J gene end by 4 bases; junction bases not matched to a gene: 5. Germline CDR1 reads SGHAT; CDR2 reads FQNNGV. The CDR3 loop reads CASSSWTGGADTQYF. CDR3 coding DNA: TGTGCCAGCAGCTCGTGGACAGGGGGAGCAGATACGCAGTATTTT.

J is TRBJ2-5 and V is TRBV7-2; D ambiguous. This CDR3 is built from 12 residues. Trimming removed 2 bases from V and 11 bases from J, with 12 bases in between. CDR1 and CDR2 from the germline V gene are SGHTA and FQGNSA. The CDR3 nucleotides read TGTGCCAGCAGCTTAAGCTCTCGGGCGCAGTACTTC. This gives the protein CASSLSSRAQYF.

This clonotype was detected many times. The V gene is TRBV7-6, the J gene TRBJ2-1; the match to TRBD1 covers 7 bases. CDR1 is SGHVS and CDR2 is FNYEAQ in the germline V gene. The CDR3 is 16 residues long. Trimming removed 5 bases from V and 0 bases from J; junction bases left unmatched: 7. CDR3: CASSPRQGNSYNEQFF. The DNA for the CDR3 is TGTGCCAGCAGCCCAAGACAGGGAAACTCCTACAATGAGCAGTTCTTC.

Many counts were recorded for this clonotype. The chain uses TRBV7-2 and TRBJ2-5; 9 positions agree with TRBD2. From germline, CDR1 is SGHTA and CDR2 FQGNSA. This CDR3 is 15 amino acids long. V shed 1 base, J shed 9 bases, and the junction held 9 bases outside the gene matches. The CDR3 coding sequence is TGTGCCAGCAGCTTAGGAGCGGGGGGTGAATGGCCCCAGTACTTC. The encoded protein is CASSLGAGGEWPQYF.

This clonotype was counted many times. The CDR3 loop is CASSHGFSRVNQPQHF. CDR3 bases: TGTGCCAGCAGCCATGGGTTCAGCAGGGTCAATCAGCCCCAGCATTTT. V usage is TRBV3-1 and J usage is TRBJ1-5; perhaps TRBD1 as D (5 bases). The CDR3 loop spans 16 amino acids. The germline CDR1 and CDR2 sequences are LGHDT and YNNKEL (reference sequence). V shed 3 bases and J shed 3 bases, with 15 bases lying between them.

This clonotype was seen ten or more times. The rearrangement uses TRBV5-1 and TRBJ1-1; D is undetermined. The V gene's germline CDR1 is SGHRS and CDR2 YFSETQ. This CDR3 has 13 amino acids. Trimming shortened V by 4 bases and J by 4 bases, and 11 bases separated the two germline ends. The CDR3 region has the DNA TGCGCCAGCAGCCCTACTGAGGTCACTGAAGCTTTCTTT. Amino acids: CASSPTEVTEAFF.

This clonotype has more than one count but fewer than ten. The chain recombines TRBV20-1 with TRBJ2-7; the D gene is possibly TRBD1 (6 bases). The CDR3 is made up of 14 amino acids. V lost 6 bases and J 1 base, leaving 16 bases between the germline ends. Germline assignment: CDR1 DFQATT and CDR2 SNEGSKA (reference sequence). The CDR3 sequence is CSASEAGASYEQYF. CDR3 nucleotide sequence: TGCAGTGCCTCAGAGGCAGGGGCGTCCTACGAGCAGTACTTC.